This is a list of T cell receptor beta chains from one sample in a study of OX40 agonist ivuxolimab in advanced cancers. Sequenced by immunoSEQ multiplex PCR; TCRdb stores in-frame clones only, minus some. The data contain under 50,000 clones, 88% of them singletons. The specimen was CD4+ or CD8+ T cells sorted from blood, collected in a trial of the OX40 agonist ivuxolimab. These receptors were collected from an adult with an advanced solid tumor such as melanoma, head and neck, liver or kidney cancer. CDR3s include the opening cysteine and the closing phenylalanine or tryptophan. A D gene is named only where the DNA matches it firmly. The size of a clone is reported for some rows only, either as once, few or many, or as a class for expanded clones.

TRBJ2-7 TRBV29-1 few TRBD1 TGCAGCGTTGACACAGGGGGGTTTCCCTACGAGCAGTACTTC CSVDTGGFPYEQYF
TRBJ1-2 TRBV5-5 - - TGTGCCAGCAGCTTGGAGGCAGGGAGTTATGGCTACACCTTC CASSLEAGSYGYTF
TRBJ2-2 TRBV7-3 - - TGTGCCAGCAGCTCCTCGGGCACCGGGGAGCTGTTTTTT CASSSSGTGELFF
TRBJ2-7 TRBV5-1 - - TGCGCCAGCAGCTTGGCCGGTGGAGGGGTTTTGTTCTACGAGCAGTACTTC CASSLAGGGVLFYEQYF
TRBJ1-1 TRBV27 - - TGTGCCAGCAGTTTACTACATAACACTGAAGCTTTCTTT CASSLLHNTEAFF
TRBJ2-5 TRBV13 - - TGTGCCAGCAGCTCTACAGGGTTTGAGGGGAGAGGGGAGACCCAGTACTTC CASSSTGFEGRGETQYF
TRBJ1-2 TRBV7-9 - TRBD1 TGTGCCAGCAGCTTAACTCGGGACAGAGGGAAGAACTATGGCTACACCTTC CASSLTRDRGKNYGYTF
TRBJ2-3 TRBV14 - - TGTGCCAGCAGCCAAGAGTTTTGGAGGGCCGGACTGGGCACAGATACGCAGTATTTT CASSQEFWRAGLGTDTQYF
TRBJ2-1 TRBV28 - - TGTGCCAGCAGTTTACCTGAGGCTAATAATGAGCAGTTCTTC CASSLPEANNEQFF
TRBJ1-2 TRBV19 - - TGTGCCAGTAGTAGGGGGAGGCGTAACTATGGCTACACCTTC CASSRGRRNYGYTF
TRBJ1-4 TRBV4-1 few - TGCGCCAGCAGCCTTTCTACAGGGCGGGGTGAAAAACTGTTTTTT CASSLSTGRGEKLFF
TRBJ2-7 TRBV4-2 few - TGTGCCAGCAGCCAAGATCGGAGCGGAAGGTGGCAGTACTTC CASSQDRSGRWQYF
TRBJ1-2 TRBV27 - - TGTGCCAGCGCCGTCAACAGGGACGACTATGGCTACACCTTC CASAVNRDDYGYTF